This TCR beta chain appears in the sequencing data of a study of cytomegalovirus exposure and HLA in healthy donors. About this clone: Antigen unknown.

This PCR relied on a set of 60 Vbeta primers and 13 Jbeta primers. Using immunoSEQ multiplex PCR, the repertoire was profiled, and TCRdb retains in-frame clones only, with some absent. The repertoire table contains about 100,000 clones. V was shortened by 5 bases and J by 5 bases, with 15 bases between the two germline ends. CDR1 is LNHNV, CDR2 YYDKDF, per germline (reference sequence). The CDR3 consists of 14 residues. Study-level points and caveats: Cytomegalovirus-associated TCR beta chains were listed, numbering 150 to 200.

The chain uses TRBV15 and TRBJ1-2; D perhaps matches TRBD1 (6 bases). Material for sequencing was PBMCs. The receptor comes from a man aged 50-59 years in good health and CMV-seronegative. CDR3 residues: CATSVEQGRYGYTF. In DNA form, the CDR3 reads TGTGCCACCAGCGTAGAACAGGGCCGATATGGCTACACCTTC.